This TCR beta chain appears in the sequencing data of a study of blood T cell repertoires in COVID-19. Study as a whole: The cDNA or gDNA used as material had been derived from T cells, B-cell-depleted T cells, or PBMCs.

Germline V CDR1 and CDR2: SGHAT, FQNNGV. The CDR3 runs to 16 residues. The trim removed 5 bases at V and 4 bases at J, leaving 3 bases unmatched. Original analysis: Cell counts per sample came from amplifying reference gene primers. The data were produced by immunoSEQ multiplex PCR, yet TCRdb's version contains in-frame clones alone and is incomplete. The D gene and trimming were derived from the DNA, and the V and J assignments and clone size from that table. The sample includes 300,000 to 400,000 clones, around 89% of them seen just once. Seattle patients were enrolled during active infection and followed longitudinally.

The sequence was collected from a woman in her 30s with COVID-19, enrolled during active disease. The source material was peripheral blood. The V gene is TRBV11-2, the J gene TRBJ2-1; 15 positions agree with TRBD2. CDR3 region: CASSIGLAGGYNEQFF. As DNA, the CDR3 is TGTGCCAGCAGCATCGGACTAGCGGGAGGGTACAATGAGCAGTTCTTC.